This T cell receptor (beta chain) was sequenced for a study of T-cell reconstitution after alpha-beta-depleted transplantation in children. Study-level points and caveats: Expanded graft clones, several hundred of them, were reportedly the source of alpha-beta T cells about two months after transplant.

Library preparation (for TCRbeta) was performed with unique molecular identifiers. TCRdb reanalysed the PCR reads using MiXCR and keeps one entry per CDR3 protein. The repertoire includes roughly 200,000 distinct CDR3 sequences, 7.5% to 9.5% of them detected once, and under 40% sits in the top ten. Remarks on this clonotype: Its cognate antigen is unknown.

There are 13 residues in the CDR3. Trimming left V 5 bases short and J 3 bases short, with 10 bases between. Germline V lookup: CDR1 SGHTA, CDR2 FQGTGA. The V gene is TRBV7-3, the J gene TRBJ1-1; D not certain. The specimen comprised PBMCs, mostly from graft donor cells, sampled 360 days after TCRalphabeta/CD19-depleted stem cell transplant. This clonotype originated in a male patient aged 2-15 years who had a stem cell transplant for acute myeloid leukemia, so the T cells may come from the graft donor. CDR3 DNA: TGTGCCAGCAGCGAGGAAAGGGACACTGAAGCTTTCTTT. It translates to CASSEERDTEAFF.